These 3 T cell receptor beta chains originate from one sample sequenced in a study of blood T cell repertoires in COVID-19. The protocol was immunoSEQ multiplex PCR, while the TCRdb copy is restricted to in-frame clones and leaves out a portion. The sample yields around 400,000 clones, 83% seen once. The sample comprised PBMCs or T cells enriched from blood (not recorded which). These TCRs come from a woman aged 45 to 65 who had recovered from COVID-19.

The table lists this clone with a few counts. The chain combines TRBV5-4 with TRBJ1-1, with D perhaps TRBD1 (5 bases). V was cut by 4 bases and J by 3 bases, with 10 bases left in between. The CDR3 covers 13 residues. Germline V gives CDR1 SGHNT, CDR2 YYREEE (reference sequence). This CDR3 is CASSGGTHTEAFF. The CDR3, as DNA: TGTGCCAGCAGCGGCGGGACCCACACTGAAGCTTTCTTT.

This clone was observed a single time. The V and J genes are TRBV7-6 and TRBJ1-1; TRBD1 agrees at 9 bases. Trimming removed 5 bases from V and 4 bases from J; junction bases left unmatched: 8. The length of the CDR3 is 15 residues. The germline V gene encodes CDR1 SGHVS and CDR2 FNYEAQ. The CDR3 region is CASSPRGQGTTEAFF. The CDR3, as DNA: TGTGCCAGCAGCCCGAGGGGACAGGGCACCACTGAAGCTTTCTTT.

The rearrangement uses TRBV7-8 and TRBJ1-2, with 8 bases fitting TRBD1. This CDR3 is 16 amino acids long. V was clipped by 2 bases and J by 3 bases; unmatched bases: 8. The V gene's germline CDR1 is SGHVS and CDR2 FQNEAQ. The CDR3 bases are TGTGCCAGCAGCTTAAACCCGCAGGGGGCCGACTATGGCTACACCTTC. It translates to CASSLNPQGADYGYTF.